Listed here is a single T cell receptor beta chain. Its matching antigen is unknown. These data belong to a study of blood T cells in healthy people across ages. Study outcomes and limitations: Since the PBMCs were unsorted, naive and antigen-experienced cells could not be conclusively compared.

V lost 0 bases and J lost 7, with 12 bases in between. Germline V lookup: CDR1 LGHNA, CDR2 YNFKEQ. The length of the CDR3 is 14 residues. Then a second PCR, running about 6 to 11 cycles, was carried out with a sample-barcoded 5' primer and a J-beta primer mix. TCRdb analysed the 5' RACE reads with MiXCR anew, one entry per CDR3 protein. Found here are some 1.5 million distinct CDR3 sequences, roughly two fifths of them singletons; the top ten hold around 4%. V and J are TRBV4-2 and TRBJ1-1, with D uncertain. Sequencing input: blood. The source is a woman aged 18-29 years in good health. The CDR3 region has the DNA TGTGCCAGCAGCCAAGAACGAACAGCAAATGAAGCTTTCTTT. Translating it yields CASSQERTANEAFF.